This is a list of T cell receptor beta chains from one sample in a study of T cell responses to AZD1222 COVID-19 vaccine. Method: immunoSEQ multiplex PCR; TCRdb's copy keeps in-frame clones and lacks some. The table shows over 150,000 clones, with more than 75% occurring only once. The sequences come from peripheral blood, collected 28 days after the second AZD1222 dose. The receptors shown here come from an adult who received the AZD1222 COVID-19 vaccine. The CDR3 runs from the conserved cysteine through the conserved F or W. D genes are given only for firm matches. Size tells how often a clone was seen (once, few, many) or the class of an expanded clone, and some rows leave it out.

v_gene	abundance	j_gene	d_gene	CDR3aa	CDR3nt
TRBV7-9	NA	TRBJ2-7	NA	CASSIGQSYEQYF	TGTGCCAGCAGCATAGGACAATCGTACGAGCAGTACTTC
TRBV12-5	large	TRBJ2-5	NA	CASGLSALAETQYF	TGTGCTAGTGGTCTTTCAGCCTTGGCAGAGACCCAGTACTTC
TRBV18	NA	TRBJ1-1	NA	CASSPVRGSTEAFF	TGTGCCAGCTCACCAGTGCGGGGGAGCACTGAAGCTTTCTTT
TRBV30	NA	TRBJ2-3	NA	CAWSLQTDTQYF	TGTGCCTGGAGTCTGCAGACAGATACGCAGTATTTT
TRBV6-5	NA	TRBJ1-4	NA	CASSYSYQGGNEKLFF	TGTGCCAGCAGTTACTCTTATCAGGGTGGGAATGAAAAACTGTTTTTT
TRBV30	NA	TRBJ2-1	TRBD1	CAWSALLTGVDEQFF	TGTGCCTGGAGCGCTTTGTTGACAGGGGTTGATGAGCAGTTCTTC
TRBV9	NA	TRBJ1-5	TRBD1	CASSVDGQGGQPQHF	TGTGCCAGCAGCGTAGACGGGCAGGGGGGTCAGCCCCAGCATTTT
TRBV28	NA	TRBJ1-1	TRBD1	CAGYDRAGTEAFF	TGTGCCGGATATGACAGGGCGGGCACTGAAGCTTTCTTT
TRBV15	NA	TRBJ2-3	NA	CATSRDTSHTSTDTQYF	TGTGCCACCAGCAGAGATACAAGTCATACTAGCACAGATACGCAGTATTTT
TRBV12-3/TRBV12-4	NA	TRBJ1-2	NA	CASQIRGDGYTF	TGTGCCAGCCAGATTCGAGGTGATGGCTACACCTTC
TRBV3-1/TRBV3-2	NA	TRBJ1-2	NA	CASSQELGPGHGYTF	TGTGCCAGCAGCCAAGAATTGGGACCCGGGCATGGCTACACCTTC
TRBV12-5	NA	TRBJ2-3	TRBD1	CASGRGQGATDTQYF	TGTGCTAGTGGTAGGGGACAGGGGGCCACAGATACGCAGTATTTT
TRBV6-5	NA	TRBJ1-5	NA	CASNPGMAANQPQHF	TGTGCCAGCAACCCAGGAATGGCGGCCAATCAGCCCCAGCATTTT
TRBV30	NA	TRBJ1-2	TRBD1	CAWARQGIYTF	TGTGCCTGGGCCAGACAGGGGATCTACACCTTC
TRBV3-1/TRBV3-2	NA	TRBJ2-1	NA	CASSQVDEQFF	TGTGCCAGCAGCCAAGTCGATGAGCAGTTCTTC
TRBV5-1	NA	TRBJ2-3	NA	CASSQGQPTDTQYF	TGCGCCAGCAGTCAAGGACAGCCCACAGATACGCAGTATTTT
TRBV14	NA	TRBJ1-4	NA	CASSQGGDLFF	TGTGCCAGCAGCCAAGGGGGGGATCTGTTTTTT
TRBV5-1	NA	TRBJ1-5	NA	CASSLGHLYSNQPQHF	TGCGCCAGCAGCCTGGGACATCTTTATAGCAATCAGCCCCAGCATTTT
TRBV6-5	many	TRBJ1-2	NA	CASTQGHGYTF	TGTGCCAGCACGCAGGGGCATGGCTACACCTTC
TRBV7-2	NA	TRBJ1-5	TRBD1	CASSLAAQGGTLNQPQHF	TGTGCCAGCAGCTTAGCGGCACAGGGGGGGACTTTGAATCAGCCCCAGCATTTT
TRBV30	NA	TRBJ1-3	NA	CAWSALGRLNTIYF	TGTGCCTGGAGCGCCCTAGGGCGGTTAAACACCATATATTTT
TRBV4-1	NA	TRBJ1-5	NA	CASSQAVLEQPQHF	TGCGCCAGCAGCCAAGCTGTCCTGGAACAGCCCCAGCATTTT
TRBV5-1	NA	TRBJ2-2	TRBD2	CASSFSSGGTITNTGELFF	TGCGCCAGCAGCTTTTCCAGCGGGGGGACGATAACGAACACCGGGGAGCTGTTTTTT
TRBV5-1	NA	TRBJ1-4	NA	CASSLGGKEKLFF	TGCGCCAGCAGCTTGGGCGGTAAGGAAAAACTGTTTTTT